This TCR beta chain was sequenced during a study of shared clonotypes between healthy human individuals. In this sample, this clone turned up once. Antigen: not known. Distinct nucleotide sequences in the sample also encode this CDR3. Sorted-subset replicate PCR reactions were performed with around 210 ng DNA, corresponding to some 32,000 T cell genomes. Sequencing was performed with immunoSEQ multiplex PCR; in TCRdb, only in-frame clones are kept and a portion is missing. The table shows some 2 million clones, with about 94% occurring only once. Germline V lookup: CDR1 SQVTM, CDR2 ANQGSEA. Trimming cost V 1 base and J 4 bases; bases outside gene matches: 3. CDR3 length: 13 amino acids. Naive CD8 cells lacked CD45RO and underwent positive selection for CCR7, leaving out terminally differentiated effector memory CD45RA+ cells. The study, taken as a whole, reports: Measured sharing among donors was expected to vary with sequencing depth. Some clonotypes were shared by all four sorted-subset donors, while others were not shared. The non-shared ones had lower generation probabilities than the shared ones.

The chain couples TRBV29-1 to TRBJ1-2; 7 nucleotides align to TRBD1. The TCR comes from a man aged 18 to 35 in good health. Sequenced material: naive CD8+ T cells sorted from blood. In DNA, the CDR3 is TGCAGCGTTGAAGCAGGGACAGCCTATGGCTACACCTTC. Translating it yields CSVEAGTAYGYTF. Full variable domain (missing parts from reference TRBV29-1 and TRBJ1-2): SAVISQKPSRDICQRGTSLTIQCQVDSQVTMMFWYRQQPGQSLTLIATANQGSEATYESGFVIDKFPISRPNLTFSTLTVSNMSPEDSSIYLCSVEAGTAYGYTFGSGTRLTVV.